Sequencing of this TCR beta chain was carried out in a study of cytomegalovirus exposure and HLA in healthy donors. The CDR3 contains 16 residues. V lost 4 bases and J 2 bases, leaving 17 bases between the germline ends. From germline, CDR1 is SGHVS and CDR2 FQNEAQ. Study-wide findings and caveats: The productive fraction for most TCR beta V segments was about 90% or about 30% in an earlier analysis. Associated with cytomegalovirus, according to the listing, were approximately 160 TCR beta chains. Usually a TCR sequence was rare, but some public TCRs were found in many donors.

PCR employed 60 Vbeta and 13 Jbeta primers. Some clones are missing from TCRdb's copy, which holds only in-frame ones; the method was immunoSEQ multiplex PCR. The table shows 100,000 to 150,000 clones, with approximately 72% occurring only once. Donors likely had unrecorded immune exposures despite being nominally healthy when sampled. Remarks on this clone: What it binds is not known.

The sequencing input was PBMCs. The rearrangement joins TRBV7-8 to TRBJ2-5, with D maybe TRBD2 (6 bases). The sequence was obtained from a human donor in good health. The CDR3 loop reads CASSSRLGRLQETQYF. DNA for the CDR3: TGTGCCAGCAGCTCAAGACTAGGGAGGCTACAAGAGACCCAGTACTTC.